Below, 27 T cell receptor beta chains from the same sample are listed, as sequenced in a study of blood T cell repertoires in COVID-19. Sequencing used immunoSEQ multiplex PCR; TCRdb keeps in-frame clones, though not all of them. The table includes around 39,000 clones, 86% detected once. The sequencing sample was made of peripheral blood. The receptors were gathered from a man aged 55 to 69 with active COVID-19.

The rearrangement joins TRBV15 to TRBJ2-1; 14 bases map to TRBD2. Germline V gene lookup returns CDR1 LNHNV and CDR2 YYDKDF (reference sequence). The CDR3 is 19 amino acids. Germline trimming cut 1 base from V and 1 base from J; bases unmatched to any gene: 6. CDR3 residues: CATSRVGTSGSESYNEQFF. The CDR3 region has the DNA TGTGCCACCAGCAGAGTGGGGACTAGCGGGAGTGAGTCCTACAATGAGCAGTTCTTC. The variable domain in full, with the rest retrieved from reference TRBV15 and TRBJ2-1, is DAMVIQNPRYQVTQFGKPVTLSCSQTLNHNVMYWYQQKSSQAPKLLFHYYDKDFNNEADTPDNFQSRRPNTSFCFLDIRSPGLGDTAMYLCATSRVGTSGSESYNEQFFGPGTRLTVL.

V gene TRBV11-2 combines with J gene TRBJ2-5; TRBD2 is a possible D gene (6 bases). Germline CDR1 SGHAT, CDR2 FQNNGV. The length of the CDR3 is 13 residues. V was clipped by 11 bases and J by 2 bases, with 15 bases between them. The CDR3 DNA sequence: TGTGCCTGCCGAATTAGCGGACAAGAGACCCAGTACTTC. It encodes CACRISGQETQYF.

This chain links TRBV18 with TRBJ1-1; tentatively, D is TRBD1 (6 bases). V lost 2 bases to trimming and J lost 3 bases, with 13 bases between them. The CDR3 spans 15 residues. The germline gives CDR1 KGHSH, CDR2 LQKENI. CDR3 protein: CASSPFQGRDTEAFF. The CDR3 nucleotides read TGTGCCAGCTCACCATTTCAGGGGAGGGACACTGAAGCTTTCTTT. The full variable domain, with the rest looked up from reference TRBV18 and TRBJ1-1, is NAGVMQNPRHLVRRRGQEARLRCSPMKGHSHVYWYRQLPEEGLKFMVYLQKENIIDESGMPKERFSAEFPKEGPSILRIQQVVRGDSAAYFCASSPFQGRDTEAFFGQGTRLTVV.

V usage is TRBV19 and J usage is TRBJ2-3; 8 nucleotides agree with TRBD2. With V trimmed by 4 bases and J by 2 bases, 8 bases remained unmatched. CDR1 LNHDA and CDR2 SQIVND come from the germline V gene (reference sequence). This CDR3 region has 16 residues. The DNA for the CDR3 is TGTGCCAGTAGTAGCGGGAGGATTGAGAACACAGATACGCAGTATTTT. This sequence encodes CASSSGRIENTDTQYF.

The chain is built from TRBV6-1 and TRBJ2-5; the D gene is possibly TRBD2 (5 bases). V lost 3 bases and J lost 4, with 12 bases in between. This CDR3 is 14 amino acids long. CDR1 MNHNS and CDR2 SASEGT come from the germline V gene. In nucleotides, the CDR3 is TGTGCCAGCAGTGAGGACCCCGAGGGAGAGACCCAGTACTTC. Translation: CASSEDPEGETQYF.

J is TRBJ2-1 and V is TRBV28; possibly TRBD1 for D (7 bases). Trimming pared 2 bases from V and 4 bases from J, leaving 9 bases between. The V gene's germline CDR1 is MDHEN and CDR2 SYDVKM. The CDR3 spans 14 residues. For the CDR3, the DNA is TGTGCCAGCAGTTTACCAGGGGGGTACAATGAGCAGTTCTTC. This encodes CASSLPGGYNEQFF.

This clone was seen a few times. This chain links TRBV6-4 with TRBJ2-1; 9 nucleotides agree with TRBD2. J was trimmed by 0 bases and V by 3 bases; bases with no gene match: 0. The CDR3 is 15 residues long. CDR1 and CDR2 from the germline V gene are MRHNA and SNTAGT. CDR3 sequence: CASSELAGSYNEQFF. The CDR3 bases are TGTGCCAGCAGTGAACTAGCGGGCTCCTACAATGAGCAGTTCTTC.

The chain links TRBV7-3 to TRBJ2-1, with D tentatively TRBD2 (5 bases). Trimming stripped 4 bases from V and 5 bases from J, with 15 bases between. The CDR3 has 15 residues. The germline V gene has CDR1 SGHTA and CDR2 FQGTGA. CDR3 amino acids: CASSSADVYNNEQFF. The CDR3 DNA sequence: TGTGCCAGCAGCTCAGCGGACGTATATAACAATGAGCAGTTCTTC.

The V call is TRBV29-1, the J call TRBJ2-1, with 11 bases fitting TRBD2. Per the germline V gene, CDR1 is SQVTM and CDR2 is ANQGSEA. The CDR3 extends over 13 amino acids. Trimming at V came to 4 bases and at J to 7 bases, leaving 3 bases not matched to a gene. The DNA of the CDR3 is TGCAGCGTTGCTAGCGGGAGGTGGAATGAGCAGTTCTTC. Protein product: CSVASGRWNEQFF.

The count of this clone is one. The rearrangement joins TRBV3-1 (or the pseudogene TRBV3-2) to TRBJ2-1, with 8 bases lining up with TRBD2. The CDR3 is 12 residues long. Germline V gives CDR1 LGHDT, CDR2 YNNKEL (reference sequence). V shed 5 bases and J 6 bases; nucleotides not matched to a gene: 0. DNA of the CDR3: TGTGCCAGCAGCACTAGCGGCAATGAGCAGTTCTTC. It is translated as CASSTSGNEQFF.

The chain joins TRBV4-3 to TRBJ1-5; tentative D call: TRBD1 (5 bases). This CDR3 is built from 16 residues. V dropped 0 bases and J dropped 3 bases, with 12 bases sitting between them. Germline CDR1 and CDR2: LGHNA and YSLEER. The CDR3 spells CASSQELGTLNQPQHF. The CDR3 region has the DNA TGCGCCAGCAGCCAAGAATTGGGGACTCTCAATCAGCCCCAGCATTTT.

V is TRBV7-8 and J is TRBJ2-1; 8 positions agree with TRBD1. The CDR3 covers 16 residues. Germline-derived CDR1 and CDR2 are SGHVS and FQNEAQ. V lost 5 bases, J lost 3 bases, and 9 bases stayed unmatched. CDR3 DNA sequence: TGTGCCAGCAGCCCGACGGTGGACAGGGACTACAATGAGCAGTTCTTC. Its translation: CASSPTVDRDYNEQFF.

The chain couples TRBV19 to TRBJ1-4, with 9 bases aligning to TRBD1. CDR3 length equals 15 residues. CDR1 and CDR2 from the germline V gene are LNHDA and SQIVND (reference sequence). The V gene end was trimmed by 6 bases and the J gene end by 6 bases; junction bases not matched to a gene: 8. Here the CDR3 reads CASSPGQGVYEKLFF. CDR3 in DNA: TGTGCCAGTAGCCCGGGACAGGGTGTTTATGAAAAACTGTTTTTT.

The J gene is TRBJ2-7, the V gene TRBV10-3, with 8 bases aligning to TRBD1. The CDR3 totals 14 residues. The germline V gene encodes CDR1 ENHRY and CDR2 SYGVKD. V was clipped by 5 bases and J by 5 bases; unmatched bases: 8. The CDR3 protein is CAISSGGATHEQYF. The CDR3 nucleotides are TGTGCCATCAGTTCAGGGGGCGCGACCCACGAGCAGTACTTC.

The genes are TRBV2 and TRBJ2-7, with a tentative D call TRBD2 (6 bases). V was trimmed by 6 bases and J by 7 bases, leaving 13 bases between them. Germline-derived CDR1 and CDR2 are SNHLY and FYNNEI. This CDR3 spans 12 amino acids. The CDR3 loop reads CASSPRELEQYF. The CDR3 bases are TGTGCCAGCAGCCCACGGGAGTTAGAGCAGTACTTC.

J is TRBJ1-6 and V is TRBV6-2 or TRBV6-3; TRBD1 is a possible D gene (5 bases). The CDR3 is 14 amino acids. Germline values: CDR1 MNHEY, CDR2 SVGEGT. The germline V and J ends were trimmed by 5 bases and 7 bases, with 12 bases remaining between them. The CDR3 here is CASSITGSNSPLHF. The CDR3 nucleotides read TGTGCCAGCAGTATAACAGGTTCGAATTCACCCCTCCACTTT.

The chain combines TRBV4-1 with TRBJ2-2; D might be TRBD2 (5 bases). The CDR3 contains 15 residues. The germline V and J ends were trimmed by 2 bases and 6 bases, with 13 bases remaining between them. The V gene's germline CDR1 is MGHRA and CDR2 YSYEKL. The CDR3 sequence is CASSQREQWSGELFF. As DNA, the CDR3 is TGCGCCAGCAGCCAACGGGAACAGTGGTCCGGGGAGCTGTTTTTT.

V gene TRBV9 combines with J gene TRBJ2-1, with D maybe TRBD1 (6 bases). Trimming cost V 1 base and J 8 bases, with 13 bases left between them. The CDR3 is 14 amino acids. Germline lookup yields CDR1 SGDLS and CDR2 YYNGEE. The CDR3 protein is CASSVKVQGDEQFF. DNA of the CDR3: TGTGCCAGCAGCGTAAAAGTACAGGGAGATGAGCAGTTCTTC.

The J gene is TRBJ1-5, the V gene TRBV29-1, with D possibly being TRBD1 (5 bases). CDR1 is SQVTM and CDR2 is ANQGSEA in the germline V gene. Trimming left V 2 bases short and J 7 bases short, with 12 bases between. CDR3 size: 13 residues. The CDR3 sequence is CSVETGGGQPQHF. CDR3 DNA sequence: TGCAGCGTTGAAACGGGGGGGGGACAGCCCCAGCATTTT.

J is TRBJ1-2 and V is TRBV6-5, with D possibly matching TRBD1 (5 bases). In germline, CDR1 is MNHEY, CDR2 SVGAGI. The CDR3 is 15 amino acids. Trimming took 0 bases from V and 4 from J, leaving 12 bases between them. Here the CDR3 DNA reads TGTGCCAGCAGTTACTCGAACAGGCCGAGCTATGGCTACACCTTC. Translation: CASSYSNRPSYGYTF.

The chain employs TRBV5-4 and TRBJ1-3, with D hard to call. Deletions cut 4 bases from V and 0 bases from J, with 8 bases between. CDR3 length: 14 residues. Looked up from germline, CDR1 is SGHNT and CDR2 is YYREEE (reference sequence). For the CDR3, the DNA is TGTGCCAGCAGCCCCGAGAGCTCTGGAAACACCATATATTTT. Encoded protein: CASSPESSGNTIYF.

By sample share, this clone is medium-sized (0.01 to 0.1%). The chain carries TRBV9 and TRBJ2-3; 8 bases map to TRBD2. The J segment lost 9 bases and the V segment lost 3 bases, leaving 6 bases of the junction unmatched. Germline CDR1 reads SGDLS; CDR2 reads YYNGEE. This CDR3 is built from 13 residues. This CDR3 reads CASSDGTSYTQYF. The CDR3 DNA reads as TGTGCCAGCAGCGATGGGACTAGTTACACGCAGTATTTT.

The chain couples TRBV9 to TRBJ1-2, with 7 nucleotides matching TRBD1. After removal of 3 bases from V and 6 bases from J, the junction contained 14 bases not matched to a gene. The CDR3 runs 16 residues. Germline V CDR1 and CDR2: SGDLS, YYNGEE. Here the CDR3 DNA reads TGTGCCAGCAGCGCCGGGGACAGCTCGGACTCACATGGCTACACCTTC. It is translated as CASSAGDSSDSHGYTF. Using reference TRBV9 and TRBJ1-2 for the parts outside the CDR3, the full variable domain is DSGVTQTPKHLITATGQRVTLRCSPRSGDLSVYWYQQSLDQGLQFLIQYYNGEERAKGNILERFSAQQFPDLHSELNLSSLELGDSALYFCASSAGDSSDSHGYTFGSGTRLTVV.

The V call is TRBV12-1, the J call TRBJ2-3; TRBD2, the D gene given by the table, was not confirmed from the DNA. TRBV12-1 counts as a pseudogene. This CDR3 is built from 14 residues. This CDR3 reads CASSDCGCTDTQYF. CDR3 nucleotide sequence: TGTGCCAGCAGCGATTGCGGGTGCACAGATACGCAGTATTTT.

The chain is built from TRBV5-1 and TRBJ2-1, with 7 bases fitting TRBD2. Trimming cost V 0 bases and J 0 bases; bases outside gene matches: 3. The CDR3 extends over 16 amino acids. Germline CDR1 and CDR2: SGHRS and YFSETQ. CDR3 in amino acids: CASSLDGTNSYNEQFF. The CDR3 DNA is TGCGCCAGCAGCTTGGACGGGACTAACTCCTACAATGAGCAGTTCTTC.

The chain recombines TRBV5-6 with TRBJ2-1, with 7 bases that match TRBD2. V shed 3 bases and J 9 bases; nucleotides not matched to a gene: 12. Germline CDR1 SGHDT, CDR2 YYEEEE. The CDR3 runs to 15 residues. The CDR3 reads CASSWGPTSPAEQFF. The CDR3 DNA reads TGTGCCAGCAGCTGGGGACCGACTAGCCCGGCTGAGCAGTTCTTC.

J is TRBJ1-1 and V is TRBV19, with D perhaps matching TRBD1 (6 bases). Germline V gene lookup returns CDR1 LNHDA and CDR2 SQIVND (reference sequence). This CDR3 is 14 amino acids long. Trimming took off 5 bases at V and 4 bases at J, with 14 bases between the two ends. The CDR3, as DNA: TGTGCCAGTAGTCGGGGGGCTTCTCCCACTGAAGCTTTCTTT. As protein: CASSRGASPTEAFF. The entire variable domain, with the rest obtained from reference TRBV19 and TRBJ1-1, is as follows: DGGITQSPKYLFRKEGQNVTLSCEQNLNHDAMYWYRQDPGQGLRLIYYSQIVNDFQKGDIAEGYSVSREKKESFPLTVTSAQKNPTAFYLCASSRGASPTEAFFGQGTRLTVV.